Given below is one TCR beta chain in context. Its antigen is unidentified. The sample is drawn from a study of beta chain features in type 1 diabetes. Notes on the study in general: Among all four CD4+ subsets, Type 1 diabetes patients had TCRB CDR3s that were moderately but significantly shorter.

Sequenced material consisted of expressed TCRB transcripts (all of the isolated RNA was reverse transcribed). Generated by immunoSEQ multiplex PCR, the TCRdb table keeps only in-frame clones and is missing some. The sample holds more than 300,000 clones, 9.6% seen once. The material sequenced was central memory CD4+ T cells from blood. The source of this sequence is a man aged 30 to 45 with type 1 diabetes.

DNA of the CDR3: TGTGCCAGTAGTATAGATCACGCCTTCCAAGAGACCCAGTACTTC. Protein product: CASSIDHAFQETQYF. V usage is TRBV19 and J usage is TRBJ2-5; D gene ambiguous. CDR1 is LNHDA, CDR2 SQIVND, per germline (reference sequence). V was shortened by 0 bases and J by 1 base, with 9 bases between the two germline ends. The CDR3 totals 15 residues.